This T cell receptor beta chain originates from a study of regulatory T cells in long-lasting Graves disease. General study results and limits: There were preferences for TRBV28, TRBJ1-2 and TRBJ2-5 in persistent disease.

This clonotype was seen ten or more times. Its cognate antigen is unknown. Germline CDR1 is SGHTA and CDR2 is FQGNSA. CDR3 length: 15 residues. Germline trimming cut 1 base from V and 7 bases from J; bases unmatched to any gene: 7. Described time point: newly diagnosed GD, antithyroid drugs for less than 3 months. There was RNA extracted from PBMCs, and the TCR library was made from it. It was American Thyroid Association guidelines that determined Graves' disease diagnosis. EDTA tubes held approximately 9 milliliters of peripheral blood from each patient. Arm-PCR of CDR3 regions with iRepertoire HTBI primers generated TCR beta libraries. MiXCR was run by TCRdb on the multiplex PCR reads, yielding one entry per CDR3 protein. This sample has 400,000 to 550,000 distinct CDR3 sequences, with around 15% found just once. Another study also made use of these data, one on T cells in Graves' hyperthyroidism and ophthalmopathy. That source reports: Graves' hyperthyroidism is called stable when ophthalmopathy does not progress within 18 months.

The chain has TRBV7-2 and TRBJ1-2; 9 nucleotides line up with TRBD1. The TCR comes from a woman aged 30 to 39 with Graves disease. Material: peripheral blood mononuclear cells (PBMCs), obtained at new diagnosis, from a patient treated with antithyroid drugs. The CDR3 loop reads CASSLVGQGTFGYTF. CDR3 nucleotide sequence: TGTGCCAGCAGCTTAGTGGGACAGGGTACTTTTGGCTACACCTTC.